The entry below gives a single T cell receptor (beta chain) sequence along with its context. The data were taken from a study of blood T cell repertoires in COVID-19. The V gene's germline CDR1 is MNHNS and CDR2 SASEGT. The CDR3 contains 16 residues. V lost 2 bases and J 5 bases, leaving 16 bases between the germline ends. Sequencing used immunoSEQ multiplex PCR; TCRdb keeps in-frame clones, though not all of them. The sample holds approximately 190,000 clones, more than 75% seen once. Sequencing used peripheral blood. The V call is TRBV6-1, the J call TRBJ1-5; D is unresolved. This sequence was found in a man of 80 years or more with acute or convalescent COVID-19. Written as DNA, the CDR3 is TGTGCCAGCAGTGAATCGGTTCGGGGAATTTATCAGCCCCAGCATTTT. It encodes CASSESVRGIYQPQHF.